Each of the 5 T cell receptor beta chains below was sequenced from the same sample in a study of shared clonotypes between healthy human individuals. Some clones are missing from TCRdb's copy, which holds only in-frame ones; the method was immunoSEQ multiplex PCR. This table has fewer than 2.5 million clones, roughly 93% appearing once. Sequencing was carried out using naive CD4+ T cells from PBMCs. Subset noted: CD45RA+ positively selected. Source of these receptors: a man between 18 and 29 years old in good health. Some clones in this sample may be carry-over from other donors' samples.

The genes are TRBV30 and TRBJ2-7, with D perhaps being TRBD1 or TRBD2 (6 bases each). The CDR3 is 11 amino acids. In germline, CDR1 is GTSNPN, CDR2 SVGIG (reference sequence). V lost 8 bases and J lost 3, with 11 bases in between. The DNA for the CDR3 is TGTGCCCGCGGGGACAACTACGAGCAGTACTTC. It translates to CARGDNYEQYF.

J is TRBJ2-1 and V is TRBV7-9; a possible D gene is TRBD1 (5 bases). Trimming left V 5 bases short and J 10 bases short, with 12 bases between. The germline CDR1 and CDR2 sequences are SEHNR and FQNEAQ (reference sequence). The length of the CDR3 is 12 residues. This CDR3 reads CASSAGQAEQFF. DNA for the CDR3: TGTGCCAGCAGCGCAGGGCAGGCGGAGCAGTTCTTC.

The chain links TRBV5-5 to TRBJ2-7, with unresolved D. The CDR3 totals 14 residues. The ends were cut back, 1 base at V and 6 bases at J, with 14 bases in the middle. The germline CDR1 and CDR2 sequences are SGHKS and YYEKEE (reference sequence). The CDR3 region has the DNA TGTGCCAGCAGCTTGAAAGGCGGCCTCCTCGAGCAGTACTTC. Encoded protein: CASSLKGGLLEQYF.

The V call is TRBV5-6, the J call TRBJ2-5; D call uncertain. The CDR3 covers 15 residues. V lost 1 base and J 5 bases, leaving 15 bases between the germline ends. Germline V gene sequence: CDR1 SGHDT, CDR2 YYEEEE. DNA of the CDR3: TGTGCCAGCAGCTTGAGGAAAATATCTGGGGAGACCCAGTACTTC. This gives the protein CASSLRKISGETQYF.

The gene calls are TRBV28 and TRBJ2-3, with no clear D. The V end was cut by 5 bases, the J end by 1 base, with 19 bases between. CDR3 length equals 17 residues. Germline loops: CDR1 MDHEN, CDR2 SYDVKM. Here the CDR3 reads CASSPFSSGRRTDTQYF. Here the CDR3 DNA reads TGTGCCAGCAGTCCCTTTTCATCCGGGCGGCGCACAGATACGCAGTATTTT.